This TCR beta chain derives from a study of T-cell memory formation after mild COVID-19. TCRdb fed the 5' RACE reads into MiXCR, producing one record per CDR3 protein. The sample shows 380,000 or so distinct CDR3 sequences, around an eighth of them seen only once. Germline V gene lookup returns CDR1 SNHLY and CDR2 FYNNEI. Trimming removed 6 bases from V and 7 bases from J, with 10 bases in between. CDR3 length: 12 amino acids. The chain recombines TRBV2 with TRBJ2-1; D may be TRBD1 (5 bases). The clonotype originates from a man between 18 and 29 years old who had mild COVID-19 (a few samples of this study predate the infection). Cell type and time point are not known. The material sequenced was PBMCs or a T cell subset sorted from them (not recorded which). The CDR3 region is CASSWAGNEQFF. DNA for the CDR3: TGTGCCAGCAGCTGGGCAGGGAATGAGCAGTTCTTC.